Included here is one T cell receptor beta chain sequence, with context. Its antigen remains unidentified. This CDR3 spans 17 amino acids. The V and J ends lost 1 base and 2 bases, in that order; junction bases with no gene match: 5. Germline V gene sequence: CDR1 LGHDT, CDR2 YNNKEL (reference sequence). With a J-beta primer mix and a sample-barcoded 5' primer, a second PCR ran 7 to 11 cycles. TCRdb fed the 5' RACE reads into MiXCR, producing one record per CDR3 protein. This sample has 720,000 or so distinct CDR3 sequences, with roughly 41% found just once. The data belong to a study of blood T cells in healthy people across ages. Broader study findings: Unsorted PBMC material precluded a definitive naive versus antigen-experienced comparison. For the donors, CMV status was unknown and possibly confounded expanded clonotype changes.

What was sequenced was blood. This chain connects TRBV3-1 to TRBJ2-5; 12 nucleotides line up with TRBD2. The TCR was taken from an elderly man in good health. The CDR3 region has the DNA TGTGCCAGCAGCCAAGTGAGGACTAGCGGGACTCAAGAGACCCAGTACTTC. Translation: CASSQVRTSGTQETQYF.